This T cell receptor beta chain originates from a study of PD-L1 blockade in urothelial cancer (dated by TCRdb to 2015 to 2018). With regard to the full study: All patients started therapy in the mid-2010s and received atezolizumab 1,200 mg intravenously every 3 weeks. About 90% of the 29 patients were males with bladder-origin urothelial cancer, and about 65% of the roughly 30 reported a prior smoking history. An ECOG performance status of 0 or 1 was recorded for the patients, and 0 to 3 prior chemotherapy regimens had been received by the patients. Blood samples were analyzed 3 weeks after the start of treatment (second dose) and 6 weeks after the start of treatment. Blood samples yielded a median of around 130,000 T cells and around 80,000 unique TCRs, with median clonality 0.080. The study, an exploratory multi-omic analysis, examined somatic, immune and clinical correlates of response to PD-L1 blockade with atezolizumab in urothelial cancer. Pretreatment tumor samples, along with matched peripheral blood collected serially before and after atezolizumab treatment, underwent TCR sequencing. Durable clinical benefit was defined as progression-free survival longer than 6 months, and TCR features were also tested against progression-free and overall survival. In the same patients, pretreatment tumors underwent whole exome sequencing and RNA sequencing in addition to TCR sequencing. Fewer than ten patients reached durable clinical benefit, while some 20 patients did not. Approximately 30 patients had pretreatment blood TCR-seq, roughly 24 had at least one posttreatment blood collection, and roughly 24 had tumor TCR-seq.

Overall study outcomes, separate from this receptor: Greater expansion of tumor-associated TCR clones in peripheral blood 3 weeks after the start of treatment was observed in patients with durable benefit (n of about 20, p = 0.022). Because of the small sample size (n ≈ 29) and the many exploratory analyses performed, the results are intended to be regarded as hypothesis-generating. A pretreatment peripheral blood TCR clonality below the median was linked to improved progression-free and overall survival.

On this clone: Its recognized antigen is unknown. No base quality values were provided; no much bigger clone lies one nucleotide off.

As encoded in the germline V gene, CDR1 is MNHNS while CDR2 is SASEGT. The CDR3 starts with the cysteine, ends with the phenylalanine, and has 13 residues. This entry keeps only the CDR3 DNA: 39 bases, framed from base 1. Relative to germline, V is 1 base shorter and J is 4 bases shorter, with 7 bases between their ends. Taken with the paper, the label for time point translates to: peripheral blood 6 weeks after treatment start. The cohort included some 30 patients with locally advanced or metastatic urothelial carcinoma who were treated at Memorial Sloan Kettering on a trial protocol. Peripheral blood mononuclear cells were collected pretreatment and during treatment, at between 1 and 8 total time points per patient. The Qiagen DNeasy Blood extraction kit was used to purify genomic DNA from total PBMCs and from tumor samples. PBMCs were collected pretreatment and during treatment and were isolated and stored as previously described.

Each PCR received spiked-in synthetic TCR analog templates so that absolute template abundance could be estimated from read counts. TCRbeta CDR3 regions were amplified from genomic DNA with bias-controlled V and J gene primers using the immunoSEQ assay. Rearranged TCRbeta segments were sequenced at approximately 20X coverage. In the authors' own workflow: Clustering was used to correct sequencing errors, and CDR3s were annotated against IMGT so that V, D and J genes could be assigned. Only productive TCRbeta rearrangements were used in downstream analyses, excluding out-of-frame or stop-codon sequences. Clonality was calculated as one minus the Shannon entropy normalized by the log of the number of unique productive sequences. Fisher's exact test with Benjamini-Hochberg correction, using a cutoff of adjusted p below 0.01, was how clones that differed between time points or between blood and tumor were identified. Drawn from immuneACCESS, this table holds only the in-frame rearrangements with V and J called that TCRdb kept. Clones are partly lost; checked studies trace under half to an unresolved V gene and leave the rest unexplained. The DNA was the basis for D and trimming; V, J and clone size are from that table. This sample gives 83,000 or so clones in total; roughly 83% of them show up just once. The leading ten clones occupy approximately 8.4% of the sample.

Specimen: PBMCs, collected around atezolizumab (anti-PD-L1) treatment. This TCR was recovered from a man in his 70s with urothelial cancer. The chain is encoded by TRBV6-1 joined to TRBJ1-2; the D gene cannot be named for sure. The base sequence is TGTGCCAGCAGTGAAGTCGGTCGCTATGGCTACACCTTC. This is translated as CASSEVGRYGYTF.